Listed here are 25 T cell receptor beta chains from one sample, sequenced in a study of cytomegalovirus exposure and HLA in healthy donors. The PCR employed 60 Vbeta primers together with 13 Jbeta primers. TCRdb's table, derived via immunoSEQ multiplex PCR, lists solely in-frame clones and lacks some. Of roughly 250,000 clones listed, 70% to 90% were seen once; the top ten hold about 2%. Source material: PBMCs. These TCRs come from a woman between 40 and 50 years old in good health and CMV-seropositive.

This sequence joins TRBV27 and TRBJ2-5, with 7 bases matching TRBD1. The J call may be wrong; the DNA end is better matched by TRBJ2-7. This CDR3 is built from 13 residues. Germline V gene sequence: CDR1 MNHEY, CDR2 SMNVEV (reference sequence). The CDR3 coding sequence is TGTGCCAGCAGCAGACAGGGACCCTACGAGCAGTACTTC. The encoded protein is CASSRQGPYEQYF.

The rearrangement joins TRBV19 to TRBJ1-5; D call uncertain. This CDR3 has 16 amino acids. CDR1 is LNHDA, CDR2 SQIVND, per germline (reference sequence). Trimming removed 0 bases at V and 8 bases at J, with 17 bases between. CDR3 sequence (DNA): TGTGCCAGTAGTATAGATCAGTGGGCCGCCCCAGAGCCCCAGCATTTT. This codes for CASSIDQWAAPEPQHF.

The gene calls are TRBV5-1 and TRBJ2-3; the match to TRBD2 covers 15 bases. The CDR3 loop spans 17 amino acids. The ends lost 1 base at V and 6 bases at J; junction bases unmatched: 6. The germline gives CDR1 SGHRS, CDR2 YFSETQ. The CDR3 region has the DNA TGCGCCAGCAGCTTGTTGGGGACTAGCGGGAGGAGGGATACGCAGTATTTT. This translates into CASSLLGTSGRRDTQYF.

V gene TRBV5-4 combines with J gene TRBJ1-1; D is undetermined. Germline CDR1 reads SGHNT; CDR2 reads YYREEE (reference sequence). The CDR3 is 18 amino acids. V gave up 4 bases and J gave up 1 base, with 23 bases separating them. The CDR3 protein is CASSIGPMSTYANTEAFF. The CDR3 nucleotides are TGTGCCAGCAGCATTGGGCCGATGAGCACCTACGCGAACACTGAAGCTTTCTTT.

Here the CDR3 DNA reads TGTGCCAGCAGCTTTGGAGGGGGCTTCTATAGCAATCAGCCCCAGCATTTT. This codes for CASSFGGGFYSNQPQHF. This sequence joins TRBV7-2 and TRBJ1-5, with 7 bases matching TRBD1. Per the germline V gene, CDR1 is SGHTA and CDR2 is FQGNSA. The J segment lost 0 bases and the V segment lost 3 bases, leaving 8 bases of the junction unmatched. CDR3 length: 17 residues.

The CDR3 DNA reads as TGTGCCAGCAGTGGGGGGGACAGGAGCTATGGCTACACCTTC. Amino acids: CASSGGDRSYGYTF. J is TRBJ1-2 and V is TRBV6-1, with 8 bases fitting TRBD1. The CDR3 is 14 amino acids. CDR1 is MNHNS, CDR2 SASEGT, per germline. Trimming at V came to 4 bases and at J to 4 bases, leaving 5 bases not matched to a gene.

The V gene is TRBV5-6, the J gene TRBJ2-6, with D maybe TRBD1 (6 bases). With 5 bases removed from V and 0 bases from J, the gap between germline ends came to 21 bases. Germline V gene lookup returns CDR1 SGHDT and CDR2 YYEEEE. This CDR3 has 19 amino acids. CDR3 DNA sequence: TGTGCCAGCAGAAGAATGACAGGCGACAGGTACTCTGGGGCCAACGTCCTGACTTTC. Translated: CASRRMTGDRYSGANVLTF.

The chain has TRBV6-1 and TRBJ2-5, with D perhaps TRBD1 (5 bases). This CDR3 has 13 residues. The germline V gene encodes CDR1 MNHNS and CDR2 SASEGT. Deletions cut 5 bases from V and 10 bases from J, with 17 bases between. The CDR3 region has the DNA TGTGCCAGCAGTCCGGGTCTGATAGGGGACCAGTACTTC. Amino acid sequence: CASSPGLIGDQYF.

The V and J genes are TRBV19 and TRBJ2-5, with a weak D call TRBD2 (6 bases). V lost 7 bases to trimming and J lost 0 bases, with 18 bases between them. The CDR3 consists of 16 residues. Germline CDR1 and CDR2: LNHDA and SQIVND (reference sequence). CDR3 coding DNA: TGTGCCAGTACGGAGGGTGAGGTTGGGTACCAAGAGACCCAGTACTTC. Protein sequence: CASTEGEVGYQETQYF.

The sample holds one count of this clone. This chain connects TRBV9 to TRBJ2-3; 13 bases align to TRBD2. The length of the CDR3 is 19 residues. Germline assignment: CDR1 SGDLS and CDR2 YYNGEE. V was clipped by 1 base and J by 1 base; unmatched bases: 9. CDR3 sequence: CASSVSLAGGSLGTDTQYF. In nucleotides, the CDR3 is TGTGCCAGCAGCGTATCACTAGCGGGAGGGTCACTAGGCACAGATACGCAGTATTTT.

In this sample, this clone turned up once. The junction departs from germline at one end; a sequencing error may be responsible. The chain links TRBV7-7 to TRBJ2-1, with 13 bases matching TRBD2. This CDR3 spans 16 amino acids. Germline CDR1 reads SSHAT; CDR2 reads FNYEAQ (reference sequence). The DNA of the CDR3 is TGTGCTAGCAGCTTAGCGGGGACTAGCGGGACGAATGAGCAGTTCTTC. This sequence encodes CASSLAGTSGTNEQFF.

The rearrangement joins TRBV6-5 to TRBJ2-7; the match to TRBD1 covers 8 bases. This CDR3 spans 15 amino acids. V shed 0 bases, J shed 5 bases, and the junction held 6 bases outside the gene matches. The germline CDR1 and CDR2 sequences are MNHEY and SVGAGI. The CDR3 spells CASSYSNQGADEQYF. The CDR3 DNA is TGTGCCAGCAGTTACTCGAATCAGGGGGCTGACGAGCAGTACTTC.

The chain combines TRBV5-6 with TRBJ2-7; 9 positions match TRBD1. The CDR3 sequence is 14 residues long. CDR1 and CDR2 from the germline V gene are SGHDT and YYEEEE. The junction had 3 bases not matched to a gene; V was cut back by 4 bases and J by 1 base. The DNA for the CDR3 is TGTGCCAGCAGCGGGACAGGGCAATCCTACGAGCAGTACTTC. It translates to CASSGTGQSYEQYF.

The V call is TRBV9, the J call TRBJ2-1, with 8 bases matching TRBD2. The V gene end was trimmed by 4 bases and the J gene end by 6 bases; junction bases not matched to a gene: 9. From germline, CDR1 is SGDLS and CDR2 YYNGEE. The CDR3 consists of 15 residues. CDR3 loop: CASSTSGLVSNEQFF. The CDR3 region has the DNA TGTGCCAGCAGCACCTCGGGACTAGTGTCCAATGAGCAGTTCTTC.

The chain couples TRBV5-4 to TRBJ2-3; 13 bases agree with TRBD2. This CDR3 comprises 18 residues. The V and J ends lost 4 bases and 3 bases, in that order; junction bases with no gene match: 11. Germline assignment: CDR1 SGHNT and CDR2 YYREEE (reference sequence). Here the CDR3 reads CASSRSTSGRTGTDTQYF. The CDR3 bases are TGTGCCAGCAGCCGATCGACTAGCGGGAGGACGGGGACAGATACGCAGTATTTT.

The chain recombines TRBV29-1 with TRBJ2-7, with TRBD2 identical over 12 bases. Per the germline V gene, CDR1 is SQVTM and CDR2 is ANQGSEA. Unmatched junction bases numbered 4, after V lost 2 bases and J lost 5 bases. The CDR3 sequence is 14 residues long. The chain's CDR3 is CSVESRTSGNEQYF. CDR3 bases: TGCAGCGTTGAATCCAGGACTAGCGGGAACGAGCAGTACTTC.

The CDR3 DNA reads TGTGCCAGCAGCGATGACAGGCTGAACACTGAAGCTTTCTTT. This translates into CASSDDRLNTEAFF. J is TRBJ1-1 and V is TRBV7-9; D possibly corresponds to TRBD1 (6 bases). The CDR3 extends over 14 amino acids. Germline CDR1 is SEHNR and CDR2 is FQNEAQ (reference sequence). The ends were cut back, 5 bases at V and 0 bases at J, with 10 bases in the middle. Full variable domain (rest looked up from reference TRBV7-9 and TRBJ1-1): DTGVSQNPRHKITKRGQNVTFRCDPISEHNRLYWYRQTLGQGPEFLTYFQNEAQLEKSRLLSDRFSAERPKGSFSTLEIQRTEQGDSAMYLCASSDDRLNTEAFFGQGTRLTVV.

The gene calls are TRBV5-6 and TRBJ2-5; the match to TRBD2 covers 7 bases. The length of the CDR3 is 13 residues. CDR1 and CDR2 (germline): SGHDT, YYEEEE. V dropped 0 bases and J dropped 5; count of bases not matched to a gene: 1. CDR3 sequence (DNA): TGTGCCAGCAGCTTGGGGCGGGGGGAGACCCAGTACTTC. Translating it yields CASSLGRGETQYF. Looking up the rest from reference TRBV5-6 and TRBJ2-5 gives the full variable domain: DAGVTQSPTHLIKTRGQQVTLRCSPKSGHDTVSWYQQALGQGPQFIFQYYEEEERQRGNFPDRFSGHQFPNYSSELNVNALLLGDSALYLCASSLGRGETQYFGPGTRLLVL.

This chain links TRBV5-6 with TRBJ2-7; TRBD1 might be the D (6 bases). Between the trimmed V and J ends, which lost 2 bases and 7 bases, there was a span of 19 bases. This CDR3 region has 15 residues. Germline V gene lookup returns CDR1 SGHDT and CDR2 YYEEEE. In DNA form, the CDR3 reads TGTGCCAGCAGCTTCGAAGGCAGGGGTTTCAAGGAGCAGTACTTC. Its translation is CASSFEGRGFKEQYF.

The chain is built from TRBV13 and TRBJ2-5; D is uncertain. The J call may be mistaken, given a closer DNA end match to TRBJ2-7. CDR3 length equals 12 residues. Germline V lookup: CDR1 PRHDT, CDR2 FYEKMQ (reference sequence). The CDR3 nucleotides are TGTGCCAGCAGCTTAGGGAGATCCGAGCAGTACTTC. As protein: CASSLGRSEQYF.

For this clone: A read error may produce the germline difference seen at one junction end. CDR3 loop: CASSLRHDSYNEQFF. The CDR3 DNA follows: TGTGCTAGCAGCTTGCGGCACGACTCCTACAATGAGCAGTTCTTC. The rearrangement joins TRBV7-7 to TRBJ2-1; no reliable D call. CDR1 and CDR2 from the germline V gene are SSHAT and FNYEAQ (reference sequence). This CDR3 has 15 residues.

This chain links TRBV9 with TRBJ1-2; a possible D gene is TRBD1 (6 bases). Germline assignment: CDR1 SGDLS and CDR2 YYNGEE. The CDR3 runs 14 residues. V was trimmed by 6 bases and J by 4 bases, leaving 16 bases between them. CDR3 nucleotides: TGTGCCAGCACTCGAGGGGACACATCCTATGGCTACACCTTC. It translates to CASTRGDTSYGYTF.

The gene calls are TRBV4-3 and TRBJ2-1; 8 bases fit TRBD2. The V and J ends lost 6 bases and 16 bases, in that order; junction bases with no gene match: 14. Looked up from germline, CDR1 is LGHNA and CDR2 is YSLEER. This CDR3 spans 13 amino acids. CDR3: CASSPRGSGSQFF. In nucleotides, the CDR3 is TGCGCCAGCAGTCCCCGGGGGAGCGGGAGTCAATTCTTC.

The chain has TRBV19 and TRBJ1-5; D possibly corresponds to TRBD1 (6 bases). The ends were cut back, 6 bases at V and 7 bases at J, with 16 bases in the middle. The CDR3 is 14 amino acids. Germline V gene lookup returns CDR1 LNHDA and CDR2 SQIVND (reference sequence). The CDR3 loop reads CASSLRGAKQPQHF. The CDR3 nucleotides read TGTGCCAGTAGCCTCCGGGGGGCTAAACAGCCCCAGCATTTT.

This clone turned up a few times. The chain combines TRBV29-1 with TRBJ2-3; D not resolved. Germline CDR1 SQVTM, CDR2 ANQGSEA. The CDR3 is 11 residues long. V shed 4 bases and J shed 5 bases, with 7 bases lying between them. This CDR3 is CSVARQDTQYF. CDR3 sequence (DNA): TGCAGCGTTGCCCGACAAGATACGCAGTATTTT.